This T cell receptor (beta chain) is drawn from a study of cytomegalovirus exposure and HLA in healthy donors. Broader study findings: Later on, an analysis showed TCR association rates differing by HLA locus, with DRB1 the most and HLA-C the fewest. Sequences of the TCR beta chain were said to predict the HLA-A and HLA-B alleles of most subjects accurately.

About this clone itself: Its antigen is not identified.

Researchers ran the PCR with 60 Vbeta and 13 Jbeta primers. Sequencing was performed with immunoSEQ multiplex PCR; in TCRdb, only in-frame clones are kept and a portion is missing. Of fewer than 200,000 clones listed, roughly 80% were seen once; the top ten hold about 0.77%. V dropped 2 bases and J dropped 0 bases, with 8 bases sitting between them. Germline assignment: CDR1 PRHDT and CDR2 FYEKMQ (reference sequence). CDR3 length equals 15 residues. J is TRBJ2-1 and V is TRBV13; no reliable D call. This clonotype originated in a young woman in good health and CMV-seronegative. The source material was PBMCs. The DNA of the CDR3 is TGTGCCAGCAGCTTACCGTCCAGCTCCTACAATGAGCAGTTCTTC. Residues: CASSLPSSSYNEQFF.